This paragraph covers one TCR beta chain sequence. Its antigen is unknown. Blood got drawn at baseline, again on cycle 4 day 1, and then on cycle 7 day 1. Profiling relied on immunoSEQ multiplex PCR, and the TCRdb table lists in-frame clones only, not all of them. The sample lists roughly 72,000 clones; around 94% were seen once. V lost 2 bases, J lost 4 bases, and 6 bases stayed unmatched. CDR1 is LGHNA and CDR2 is YSLEER in the germline V gene. The length of the CDR3 is 15 residues. The entry originates in a study of OX40 agonist ivuxolimab in advanced cancers. In the study overall: It was permissible to have had prior anti-PD-1, anti-PD-L1 or anti-CTLA-4 therapy, and approximately 38% had some. Three dose-escalation patients had partial responses: one with hepatocellular carcinoma and two with cutaneous melanoma. Study-level points and caveats: The average count of expanded clones was higher among CD8+ T cells than among CD4+.

The sequence was collected from an adult with an advanced solid tumor such as melanoma, head and neck, liver or kidney cancer. The rearrangement links TRBV4-3 to TRBJ2-7; 9 bases line up with TRBD1. This specimen consisted of CD4+ or CD8+ T cells sorted from blood, obtained in a trial of the OX40 agonist ivuxolimab. This CDR3 reads CASSQIQGAWYEQYF. The CDR3 coding sequence is TGCGCCAGCAGCCAAATACAGGGGGCGTGGTACGAGCAGTACTTC.